These 20 T cell receptor beta chains share one sample of origin, sequenced in a study of cytomegalovirus exposure and HLA in healthy donors (dated by TCRdb to about 2017). Library generation was performed with the immunoSEQ multiplex PCR assay. For the multiplex PCR, a mixture combining 60 forward primers for TCR Vbeta segments and 13 reverse primers for TCR Jbeta segments was used. The source is immuneACCESS, and TCRdb retained only in-frame sequences with V and J called. Part of the clones is not carried over; for the studies checked, unresolved V genes explain less than half of this, and the remainder is unexplained. The sample profile shows under 200,000 clones; approximately 70% of them were found once. The ten top clones hold less than 2% of the sample. The sample taken for sequencing was PBMCs. The receptors derive from a woman in her 30s in good health and CMV-seronegative.

This clone has a handful of counts. This sequence joins TRBV15 and TRBJ2-5; D might be TRBD1 (6 bases). Trimming took 0 bases from V and 3 from J, leaving 8 bases between them. The CDR3 sequence is 14 residues long. Germline V lookup: CDR1 LNHNV, CDR2 YYDKDF (reference sequence). The CDR3 here is CATSRDGQKETQYF. DNA of the CDR3: TGTGCCACCAGCAGAGACGGACAGAAAGAGACCCAGTACTTC.

This clone was seen a few times. The J gene is TRBJ1-3, the V gene TRBV5-1; D is perhaps TRBD1 (6 bases). The V end was cut by 4 bases, the J end by 0 bases, with 17 bases between. The CDR3 extends over 17 amino acids. Germline assignment: CDR1 SGHRS and CDR2 YFSETQ. The CDR3 sequence: CASSPSPGASSGNTIYF. CDR3 nucleotides: TGCGCCAGCAGCCCGTCGCCAGGGGCGAGCTCTGGAAACACCATATATTTT.

V gene TRBV5-1 combines with J gene TRBJ2-7; TRBD2 might be the D (6 bases). There are 14 residues in the CDR3. Germline V gene sequence: CDR1 SGHRS, CDR2 YFSETQ. V lost 5 bases to trimming and J lost 3 bases, with 15 bases between them. CDR3 nucleotides: TGCGCCAGCAGAGATCGGGGGAGAAGCTACGAGCAGTACTTC. This sequence encodes CASRDRGRSYEQYF.

This clone appeared once. The gene calls are TRBV25-1 and TRBJ2-5, with D perhaps matching TRBD1 (6 bases). The germline gives CDR1 MGHDK, CDR2 SYGVNS. The CDR3 has 15 residues. Trimming removed 4 bases from V and 1 base from J, with 13 bases in between. The CDR3, as DNA: TGTGCCAGCAGTGGAGACCAGGGGCTCCAAGAGACCCAGTACTTC. Its translation is CASSGDQGLQETQYF.

In this sample, this clone turned up a few times. The chain has TRBV7-2 and TRBJ2-1; the match to TRBD2 covers 8 bases. The CDR3 extends over 15 amino acids. Germline V lookup: CDR1 SGHTA, CDR2 FQGNSA. With 5 bases clipped from V and 4 bases from J, the junction kept 7 bases outside the gene matches. The CDR3 protein is CASSASGGIYNEQFF. The CDR3, as DNA: TGTGCCAGCAGCGCCAGCGGGGGAATTTACAATGAGCAGTTCTTC.

The chain is built from TRBV14 and TRBJ2-7; 10 bases fit TRBD1. Trimming took 4 bases from V and 1 from J; bases not matched to a gene: 7. The CDR3 totals 16 residues. Germline CDR1 and CDR2: SGHDN and FVKESK. CDR3 in DNA: TGTGCCAGCAGCCTGCGGACAGGGGGGAGGTCCTACGAGCAGTACTTC. It encodes CASSLRTGGRSYEQYF.

The V call is TRBV6-6, the J call TRBJ2-2; 10 positions agree with TRBD1. The CDR3 has 15 residues. J gave up 5 bases and V 5 bases, and 5 bases lay outside the gene matches. Germline values: CDR1 MNHNY, CDR2 SVGAGI (reference sequence). CDR3 nucleotide sequence: TGTGCCAGCAGTGAGACAGGGGGCGAAACCGGGGAGCTGTTTTTT. Protein sequence: CASSETGGETGELFF.

The rearrangement joins TRBV7-9 to TRBJ2-1; a weak D match, TRBD2 (6 bases). This CDR3 has 16 amino acids. The germline gives CDR1 SEHNR, CDR2 FQNEAQ (reference sequence). V was shortened by 2 bases and J by 6 bases, with 17 bases between the two germline ends. The CDR3 region is CASSLFQFRRANEQFF. The CDR3 DNA sequence: TGTGCCAGCAGCTTATTTCAGTTTAGGAGGGCCAATGAGCAGTTCTTC.

V and J are TRBV19 and TRBJ1-4; a possible D gene is TRBD1 (6 bases). There are 16 residues in the CDR3. Germline V CDR1 and CDR2: LNHDA, SQIVND (reference sequence). Trimming cost V 7 bases and J 3 bases, with 18 bases left between them. This CDR3 reads CASIKRQGIPNEKLFF. The CDR3, as DNA: TGTGCCAGTATAAAACGCCAGGGGATACCTAATGAAAAACTGTTTTTT.

The J gene is TRBJ2-2, the V gene TRBV2, with 10 positions matching TRBD2. V was pared by 10 bases and J by 6 bases, with 8 bases of the junction left unmatched. The V gene's germline CDR1 is SNHLY and CDR2 FYNNEI. CDR3 length: 14 residues. The CDR3 DNA sequence: TGTGCCATCGCGACGGGACTAGCGTCCGGGGAGCTGTTTTTT. Translated: CAIATGLASGELFF.

This clone was observed a few times. The J gene is TRBJ1-5, the V gene TRBV29-1, with D uncertain. CDR1 and CDR2 (germline): SQVTM, ANQGSEA. Trimming left V 4 bases short and J 3 bases short, with 7 bases between. The CDR3 is 12 residues long. CDR3 DNA: TGCAGCGTTGCAGGTCCCAATCAGCCCCAGCATTTT. This sequence encodes CSVAGPNQPQHF.

This clone appeared a few times. J is TRBJ2-7 and V is TRBV7-2, with 10 bases aligning to TRBD1. Germline-derived CDR1 and CDR2 are SGHTA and FQGNSA. J gave up 7 bases and V 0 bases, and 3 bases lay outside the gene matches. CDR3 length: 14 amino acids. CDR3 sequence (DNA): TGTGCCAGCAGCTTAGCCGGGACAGGGGAAGAGCAGTACTTC. Its protein is CASSLAGTGEEQYF.

The table lists this clone with a count of one. The chain uses TRBV7-8 and TRBJ2-7; no reliable D call. V was shortened by 1 base and J by 2 bases, with 15 bases between the two germline ends. Germline CDR1 SGHVS, CDR2 FQNEAQ. The CDR3 consists of 16 residues. CDR3 in amino acids: CASSLVMLRVPYEQYF. The CDR3 DNA sequence: TGTGCCAGCAGCTTAGTAATGTTACGGGTCCCCTACGAGCAGTACTTC.

This rearrangement joins TRBV28 to TRBJ1-4, with 8 nucleotides matching TRBD1. Germline CDR1 and CDR2: MDHEN and SYDVKM. The V and J ends lost 7 bases and 7 bases, in that order; junction bases with no gene match: 8. The CDR3 is 14 residues long. The CDR3 loop is CASTPGQGTEKLFF. CDR3 sequence (DNA): TGTGCCAGCACCCCCGGACAGGGTACTGAAAAACTGTTTTTT.

The rearrangement uses TRBV19 and TRBJ2-1; 8 bases align to TRBD1. The ends lost 3 bases at V and 3 bases at J; junction bases unmatched: 1. The CDR3 sequence is 14 residues long. Germline loops: CDR1 LNHDA, CDR2 SQIVND (reference sequence). The CDR3: CASSMGTGYNEQFF. As DNA, the CDR3 is TGTGCCAGTAGTATGGGGACAGGCTACAATGAGCAGTTCTTC.

This chain links TRBV7-9 with TRBJ1-2; D might be TRBD1 (6 bases). The germline CDR1 and CDR2 sequences are SEHNR and FQNEAQ (reference sequence). V was clipped by 5 bases and J by 3 bases, with 22 bases between them. There are 17 residues in the CDR3. The CDR3 nucleotides read TGTGCCAGCAGCACAGGTCGGTCAGTCCAGGGGTACTATGGCTACACCTTC. Its protein is CASSTGRSVQGYYGYTF.

V and J are TRBV18 and TRBJ2-1; 9 bases fit TRBD2. The germline CDR1 and CDR2 sequences are KGHSH and LQKENI. V gave up 2 bases and J gave up 10 bases; unmatched junction bases: 9. The CDR3 totals 15 residues. The chain's CDR3 is CASSPRRGGRLEQFF. The CDR3, as DNA: TGTGCCAGCTCACCAAGGCGGGGGGGCCGTTTGGAGCAGTTCTTC.

The count of this clone is one. The J gene is TRBJ2-7, the V gene TRBV18; 15 nucleotides agree with TRBD2. The CDR3 extends over 14 amino acids. Germline values: CDR1 KGHSH, CDR2 LQKENI. Trimming at V came to 4 bases and at J to 7 bases, leaving 2 bases not matched to a gene. The CDR3 DNA is TGTGCCAGCTCACTTGGGACTAGCGGGAGGGAGCAGTACTTC. The encoded protein is CASSLGTSGREQYF.

This chain joins TRBV29-1 and TRBJ2-1; TRBD2 matches 8 bases. CDR1 and CDR2 (germline): SQVTM, ANQGSEA. The V gene end was trimmed by 5 bases and the J gene end by 3 bases; junction bases not matched to a gene: 3. CDR3 length: 13 amino acids. CDR3 sequence reads: CSVSSGSYNEQFF. The CDR3, as DNA: TGCAGCGTTTCCAGCGGGAGCTACAATGAGCAGTTCTTC.

This chain links TRBV5-1 with TRBJ2-7, with D perhaps TRBD2 (5 bases). This CDR3 is built from 14 residues. V was shortened by 4 bases and J by 3 bases, with 14 bases between the two germline ends. Germline CDR1 SGHRS, CDR2 YFSETQ. The CDR3 is CASSLSDGDYEQYF. The CDR3, as DNA: TGCGCCAGCAGCCTGTCGGACGGGGACTACGAGCAGTACTTC.